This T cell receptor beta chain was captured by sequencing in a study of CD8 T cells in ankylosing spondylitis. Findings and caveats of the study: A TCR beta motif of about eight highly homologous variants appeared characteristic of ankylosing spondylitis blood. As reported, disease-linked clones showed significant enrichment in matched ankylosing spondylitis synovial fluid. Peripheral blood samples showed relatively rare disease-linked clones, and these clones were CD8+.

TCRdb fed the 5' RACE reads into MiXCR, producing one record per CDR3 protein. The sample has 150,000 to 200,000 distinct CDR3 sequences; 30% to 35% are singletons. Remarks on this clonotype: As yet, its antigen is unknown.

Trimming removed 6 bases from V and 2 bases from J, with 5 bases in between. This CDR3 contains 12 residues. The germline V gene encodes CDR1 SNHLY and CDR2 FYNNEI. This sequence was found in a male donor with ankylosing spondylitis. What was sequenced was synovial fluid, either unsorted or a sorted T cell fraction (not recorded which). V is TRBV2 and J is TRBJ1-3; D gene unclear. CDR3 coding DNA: TGTGCCAGCAGGCCGACTGGAAACACCATATATTTT. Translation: CASRPTGNTIYF. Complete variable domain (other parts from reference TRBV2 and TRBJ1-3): EPEVTQTPSHQVTQMGQEVILRCVPISNHLYFYWYRQILGQKVEFLVSFYNNEISEKSEIFDDQFSVERPDGSNFTLKIRSTKLEDSAMYFCASRPTGNTIYFGEGSWLTVV.